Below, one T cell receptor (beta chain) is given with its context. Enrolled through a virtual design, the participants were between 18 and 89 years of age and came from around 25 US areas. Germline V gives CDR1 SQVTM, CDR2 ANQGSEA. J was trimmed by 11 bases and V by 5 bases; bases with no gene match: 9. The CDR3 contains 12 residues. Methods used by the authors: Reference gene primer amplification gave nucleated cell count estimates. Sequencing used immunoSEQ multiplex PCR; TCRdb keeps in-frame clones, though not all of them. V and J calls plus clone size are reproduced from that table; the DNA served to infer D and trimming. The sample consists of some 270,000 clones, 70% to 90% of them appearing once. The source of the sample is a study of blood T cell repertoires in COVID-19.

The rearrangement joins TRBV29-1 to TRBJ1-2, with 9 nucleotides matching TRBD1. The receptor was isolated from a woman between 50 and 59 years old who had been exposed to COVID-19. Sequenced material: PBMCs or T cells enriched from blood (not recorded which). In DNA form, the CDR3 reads TGCAGCGTTACCTCGACAGGGGGACTGTACACCTTC. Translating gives CSVTSTGGLYTF. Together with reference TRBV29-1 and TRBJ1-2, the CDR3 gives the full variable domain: SAVISQKPSRDICQRGTSLTIQCQVDSQVTMMFWYRQQPGQSLTLIATANQGSEATYESGFVIDKFPISRPNLTFSTLTVSNMSPEDSSIYLCSVTSTGGLYTFGSGTRLTVV.